Shown below are 15 T cell receptor beta chains from a single sample sequenced in a study of blood T cell repertoires in COVID-19. Profiling relied on immunoSEQ multiplex PCR, and the TCRdb table lists in-frame clones only, not all of them. The sample has around 300,000 clones; approximately 85% are singletons. Sample: PBMCs or T cells enriched from blood (not recorded which). These receptors all stem from a woman aged 25-40 years who had recovered from COVID-19.

The chain carries TRBV28 and TRBJ2-1, with 16 bases matching TRBD2. This CDR3 is built from 19 residues. In germline, CDR1 is MDHEN, CDR2 SYDVKM. V shed 6 bases, J shed 8 bases, and the junction held 16 bases outside the gene matches. CDR3 sequence: CASSLDRQTGLAGGYEQFF. In DNA, the CDR3 is TGTGCCAGCAGCCTTGATCGACAAACGGGACTAGCGGGAGGGTATGAGCAGTTCTTC. Full variable domain (rest looked up from reference TRBV28 and TRBJ2-1): DVKVTQSSRYLVKRTGEKVFLECVQDMDHENMFWYRQDPGLGLRLIYFSYDVKMKEKGDIPEGYSVSREKKERFSLILESASTNQTSMYLCASSLDRQTGLAGGYEQFFGPGTRLTVL.

The rearrangement links TRBV3-1 (or the pseudogene TRBV3-2) to TRBJ2-5, with TRBD2 identical over 11 bases. The CDR3 runs 15 residues. The J segment lost 5 bases and the V segment lost 1 base, leaving 3 bases of the junction unmatched. Germline V gene data show CDR1 as LGHDT and CDR2 as YNNKEL (reference sequence). The CDR3 DNA follows: TGTGCCAGCAGCCAAGTGCGACTAGCGGGGGAGACCCAGTACTTC. Translation: CASSQVRLAGETQYF.

Comments on this clone: Distinct nucleotide sequences in the sample also encode this CDR3. The chain links TRBV30 to TRBJ1-4, with D possibly being TRBD1 (5 bases). Germline CDR1 GTSNPN, CDR2 SVGIG (reference sequence). The CDR3 length is 14 residues. V dropped 1 base and J dropped 7 bases, with 13 bases sitting between them. The CDR3 protein is CAWSASARGEKLFF. The CDR3 coding sequence is TGTGCCTGGAGTGCCTCAGCAAGGGGTGAAAAACTGTTTTTT.

The gene calls are TRBV2 and TRBJ1-5, with 9 positions matching TRBD1. Germline V gene lookup returns CDR1 SNHLY and CDR2 FYNNEI. J was trimmed by 4 bases and V by 3 bases; bases with no gene match: 7. CDR3 length: 16 amino acids. The CDR3 nucleotides are TGTGCCAGCAGTGAGTCACAGGGGGCGGGAAATCAGCCCCAGCATTTT. Its translation: CASSESQGAGNQPQHF.

The rearrangement joins TRBV27 to TRBJ1-2; 8 bases are a match to TRBD1. Trimming took 0 bases from V and 4 from J; bases not matched to a gene: 7. CDR3 length equals 16 residues. Germline lookup yields CDR1 MNHEY and CDR2 SMNVEV (reference sequence). The CDR3 sequence: CASSLSAGGGFYGYTF. As DNA, the CDR3 is TGTGCCAGCAGTTTATCGGCAGGGGGCGGCTTCTATGGCTACACCTTC.

This clone showed up just a few times. The gene calls are TRBV18 and TRBJ2-7, with D hard to call. Germline V lookup: CDR1 KGHSH, CDR2 LQKENI. V was cut by 3 bases and J by 2 bases, with 11 bases left in between. This CDR3 region has 14 residues. For the CDR3, the DNA is TGTGCCAGCTCACCGAGCCCCCTTGCCTACGAGCAGTACTTC. Translation: CASSPSPLAYEQYF.

The chain joins TRBV11-2 to TRBJ1-2, with D tentatively TRBD1 (5 bases). The ends were cut back, 2 bases at V and 3 bases at J, with 13 bases in the middle. CDR3 length: 15 amino acids. CDR1 and CDR2 from the germline V gene are SGHAT and FQNNGV. The chain's CDR3 is CASSLSVGQDYGYTF. As DNA, the CDR3 is TGTGCCAGCAGCTTAAGTGTGGGGCAGGACTATGGCTACACCTTC.

The chain uses TRBV27 and TRBJ2-7, with 7 bases aligning to TRBD2. The CDR3 is 15 amino acids. The germline V gene has CDR1 MNHEY and CDR2 SMNVEV (reference sequence). Losses at the gene ends were 2 bases for V and 5 bases for J; bases not matched to a gene: 9. The CDR3 DNA reads as TGTGCCAGCAGTTTAAGGAACGGGAGGACCCACGAGCAGTACTTC. Translated, it gives CASSLRNGRTHEQYF.

V is TRBV11-3 and J is TRBJ1-3; D not certain. The CDR3 spans 13 residues. In germline, CDR1 is SGHNT, CDR2 YENEEA. Trimming stripped 5 bases from V and 2 bases from J, with 7 bases between. CDR3 sequence: CASSLQTGNTIYF. CDR3 nucleotide sequence: TGTGCCAGCAGCCTCCAGACTGGAAACACCATATATTTT.

The chain combines TRBV18 with TRBJ1-5; no reliable D call. With 3 bases removed from V and 7 bases from J, the gap between germline ends came to 10 bases. Germline lookup yields CDR1 KGHSH and CDR2 LQKENI. The CDR3 covers 13 residues. Written as DNA, the CDR3 is TGTGCCAGCTCACCGACTCCTAACCAGCCCCAGCATTTT. Protein: CASSPTPNQPQHF.

The chain combines TRBV7-2 with TRBJ2-7, with D maybe TRBD2 (6 bases). With 4 bases removed from V and 3 bases from J, the gap between germline ends came to 16 bases. The CDR3 loop spans 15 amino acids. CDR1 SGHTA and CDR2 FQGNSA come from the germline V gene. The CDR3 spells CASSWGTLTNYEQYF. The CDR3 DNA reads TGTGCCAGCAGCTGGGGGACTCTCACCAACTACGAGCAGTACTTC.

The chain recombines TRBV5-1 with TRBJ2-1; D gene ambiguous. The V gene lost 5 bases and the J gene lost 0 bases, with 15 bases spanning the gap. Germline assignment: CDR1 SGHRS and CDR2 YFSETQ. CDR3 length equals 16 residues. The CDR3 reads CASRVLILSSYNEQFF. DNA of the CDR3: TGCGCCAGCAGGGTACTAATCCTGAGCTCCTACAATGAGCAGTTCTTC.

This clone came up once. V usage is TRBV27 and J usage is TRBJ2-7, with TRBD2 matching 9 bases. The V gene end was trimmed by 7 bases and the J gene end by 5 bases; junction bases not matched to a gene: 12. The germline CDR1 and CDR2 sequences are MNHEY and SMNVEV (reference sequence). The CDR3 runs 15 residues. CDR3 amino acids: CASNFLGLADHEQYF. The CDR3 DNA reads TGTGCCAGCAACTTCTTGGGACTAGCAGACCACGAGCAGTACTTC.

The genes are TRBV3-1 (or the pseudogene TRBV3-2) and TRBJ1-4; D unclear. Per germline, CDR1 LGHDT and CDR2 YNNKEL (reference sequence). The germline V and J ends were trimmed by 1 base and 0 bases, with 6 bases remaining between them. The CDR3 consists of 15 residues. The chain's CDR3 is CASSQAAATNEKLFF. The CDR3 nucleotides are TGTGCCAGCAGCCAAGCGGCGGCAACTAATGAAAAACTGTTTTTT.

The chain employs TRBV27 and TRBJ2-7; TRBD1 might be the D (5 bases). There are 13 residues in the CDR3. Germline values: CDR1 MNHEY, CDR2 SMNVEV (reference sequence). Trimming cost V 2 bases and J 4 bases, with 9 bases left between them. CDR3 in DNA: TGTGCCAGCAGTTTAGGGGCAAATTACGAGCAGTACTTC. This sequence encodes CASSLGANYEQYF.